This TCR beta chain was identified in a study of regulatory T cells in long-lasting Graves disease. At the level of the study: Graves' disease counted as persistent after over 5 years of antithyroid drugs with positive TSH receptor antibodies. Study-level points and caveats: Accuracy was possibly reduced by small sample size. Persistent cases favored TRBV28, TRBJ1-2 and TRBJ2-5.

The CDR3 runs to 13 residues. Germline V gene sequence: CDR1 MDHEN, CDR2 SYDVKM. Trimming removed 3 bases from V and 4 bases from J, with 9 bases in between. Noted time point: persistent/refractory GD, antithyroid drugs over 5 years with positive TRAb. After RNA was extracted from PBMCs, the TCR library was made from it. In its sample, this clonotype was seen many times. Its antigen is currently unknown. Combining iRepertoire HTBI primers with Arm-PCR of CDR3 regions, the authors built TCR beta libraries. TCRdb used MiXCR to reprocess the multiplex PCR reads, holding one entry per CDR3 protein. Found here are about 430,000 distinct CDR3 sequences, around 23% of them singletons; the top ten hold 14%.

Source: peripheral blood mononuclear cells (PBMCs), taken when the disease was refractory, from a patient treated with antithyroid drugs. The clonotype comes from a female donor with Graves disease. The V gene is TRBV28, the J gene TRBJ1-2, with a tentative D call TRBD1 (5 bases). DNA for the CDR3: TGTGCCAGCAGTTTCGGGACCTCCTATGGCTACACCTTC. The encoded protein is CASSFGTSYGYTF.